The source of this T cell receptor beta chain is a study of cytomegalovirus exposure and HLA in healthy donors (dated by TCRdb to 2016 to 2017). For context, the study as a whole: In an earlier analysis of around 540 of the donors, 276 Gb of sequence data and about 110 million unique TCR beta sequences from 150 million to 200 million T cells were reported. In addition to the first cohort of roughly 700 subjects, a separate validation cohort of 120 different subjects was used. Among some 410 genotyped donors of the cohort, an average of approximately 240,000 unique TCR beta nucleotide sequences were sequenced per donor, about a sixth of them non-productive. Alongside the repertoire data, information on donor age, sex, ethnicity and CMV serostatus was compiled. The study combined high-throughput TCR immunosequencing, statistical association of individual TCRs with disease status, and machine learning to predict cytomegalovirus infection status. The study used immunosequencing to profile the T cell repertoires of 670 or so subjects and linked those repertoires to cytomegalovirus serostatus. Every discovery cohort repertoire had been produced on one sequencing platform. Four or five DR-DQ haplotypes were handled as single units for association and clustering because linkage in the cohort was strong. Rather than using new phenotypic data, the later analysis identified candidate immune exposures from TCR beta sequences and from how often those sequences occurred across donors. In a later analysis, previously published TCR beta repertoires from hundreds of donors were re-analyzed and high-resolution HLA genotyping was added so that TCR occurrence patterns could be studied. The aim of the study was to test whether cataloging public T cell receptors could identify signatures of past pathogen exposure. A later genetic analysis used genome-wide SNP genotypes for about three fifths of the 666 donors, treating that subset as a discovery cohort. An early release covering roughly 640 HLA-typed donors comprised approximately 290 gigabases of sequencing data and 85 million or so unique TCR sequences. Of the approximately 400 genotyped donors, approximately 82% fell in the genetic ancestry cluster associated with self-reported Caucasian donors. Typing coverage varied by locus: roughly 620-630 donors for A, B, C, DRB1 and DQB1; more than 500 for DQA1; about 570 for DPA1; around 490 for DPB1. HLA typing included class I and class II loci at four-digit resolution. To decide whether each TCR beta V gene segment behaved as functional or pseudogenic, an earlier analysis of approximately 590 of the donors relied on high-throughput TCR beta sequencing. Broad study findings and their caveats: Around 16 rarely observed V segments, including chromosome 9 orphons, were excluded from the earlier analysis of several hundred of the donors because counts were too low. Compared with the approximately 670-donor mean, donors in an Asian-associated ancestry cluster had fewer N-insertions in productive TCRs, according to a later genetic analysis. In a later genetic analysis, a missense DCLRE1C variant was associated with V-gene and J-gene trimming of TCR beta chains, and the association was replicated in an independent cohort. The authors suggested that the approach could potentially be extended to other disease states and immunological phenotypes. A group of highly shared sequence variants was considered likely to be a technical artifact of the sequencing pipeline. Most TCR sequences were seen in very few donors, while some public TCRs were found in many individuals. Because some donors lacked HLA typing at each locus, the association tests relied only on the typed subset. Linkage disequilibrium might explain the correlated functional status among segregating V segments, but an unknown experimental factor could not be ruled out. In a later analysis, most CMV-associated TCR beta chains were found to appear HLA-restricted, with HLA associations seemingly driven largely by CMV exposure. A total of around 150 TCR beta chains were listed by the study as associated with cytomegalovirus. The classifier was reported to diagnose cytomegalovirus status with high specificity and sensitivity in both the original and validation cohorts. An earlier analysis of some 560 of the donors showed that most TCR beta V segments appeared in productive rearrangements either about 90% or about 30% of the time, which broadly matched IMGT annotations. Only TCR beta chains were sequenced in this cohort, and the absence of alpha or paired-chain data limited detectable features. Sequencing depth was assumed to be roughly uniform across donors in the presence/absence analyses, though that assumption may not hold. In vitro tests confirmed that three of the cytomegalovirus-associated TCR beta chains recognize cytomegalovirus antigens. A further reported finding was that TCR beta sequences accurately predicted the HLA-A and HLA-B alleles for most subjects in the first cohort. CMV serostatus was the only immune exposure information available for the cohort. Specific HLA alleles were associated with 15,000 to 20,000 TCR beta sequences at a false discovery rate of 0.05 in a later analysis. Some IMGT-functional V segments, including TRBV6-2 and TRBV6-3, could not be told apart with the 87-base-pair reads, so those segments were excluded. In a later analysis, TCR association rates were found to vary across HLA loci, with the most associated TCRs seen for DRB1 alleles and the fewest for HLA-C alleles. A later analysis found that HLA-associated TCR beta chains were more clonally expanded and had lower generation probabilities than equally common non-associated chains. When HLA alleles, especially DR and DQ, strongly co-occurred, attributing TCR associations to individual alleles was difficult. In a later analysis, several top co-occurrence clusters were reported to appear linked to parvovirus B19, influenza, CMV and Epstein-Barr virus.

Library generation was performed with the immunoSEQ multiplex PCR assay. The multiplex PCR relied on a mix of 60 forward primers for TCR Vbeta segments and 13 reverse primers for TCR Jbeta segments. The CDR3 region of rearranged TCR beta genes was amplified from genomic DNA by a multiplex PCR assay. On the Illumina HiSeq System, the amplified TCR beta libraries were sequenced as 87-base-pair reads. On the authors' methods: In a later analysis, tens of millions of unique TCR beta chains were counted across the 500 to 850 repertoires, and roughly 11 million of these chains were shared by at least two donors. Raw reads were error-corrected and collapsed into unique sequences by a nearest-neighbor algorithm in which closely related sequences were merged to remove PCR and sequencing errors. Alignment of CDR3 sequences to IMGT reference sequences was used to assign V, D and J gene segments. For a sequence to be retained, a match of at least six nucleotides was required to both a V gene segment and a J gene segment. A rearrangement counted as productive if the CDR3 had no stop codons and remained in frame with V and J, and every other rearrangement counted as non-productive. CDR3 was defined by IMGT convention, running from the second conserved V-encoded cysteine to the conserved J-encoded phenylalanine. In an earlier analysis of more than 550 of the donors, sequences lacking an unambiguous match to a single V gene segment were excluded. An earlier analysis of approximately 590 of the donors classified V segments as functional when productive rearrangements were above 56.7% and as segregating when the standard deviation between donors was above 5%. A statistical classification framework was developed to diagnose cytomegalovirus status using the catalog of TCR beta chain sequences. A later analysis assigned V and J genes by comparing TCR nucleotide sequences with IMGT/GENE-DB human TR gene sequences. In a later analysis, CDR3 sequences and most-parsimonious VDJ recombination scenarios were assigned using the TCRdist pipeline. In a later analysis, each TCR beta chain was defined by its CDR3 amino acid sequence together with its V-gene family, and reads lacking a unique V-gene family were excluded. In a later analysis, 500 to 650 highly shared, low-generation-probability nucleotide sequences were removed to address suspected cross-contamination and a sequencing artifact. In a later analysis, a clonal expansion index was calculated for each public chain from normalized within-repertoire ranks of inferred template counts. A later analysis computed generation probabilities with a VDJ recombination model fitted to out-of-frame rearrangements, and checked the results against IGoR. In a later analysis, hypergeometric tests were used to score TCR-TCR, TCR-HLA and TCR-CMV co-occurrence, with a repertoire-size bias correction applied to TCR pairs. To estimate false discovery rates, a later analysis permuted the HLA or CMV assignments 20 times. In a later analysis, co-occurring TCRs were grouped using DBSCAN, and TCRdist sequence similarity was added for clustering within HLA-allele-positive subsets. Co-occurrence clustering excluded repertoires with fewer than 30,000 or more than 120,000 public chains, plus five with anomalous nucleotide sharing. The table comes from immuneACCESS by way of TCRdb, which keeps in-frame sequences with V and J called. Part of the clones is missing from these tables; in studies checked, under half for an unresolved V gene and the rest for unknown reasons. V, J and clone size were drawn from that table, and D and trimming were deduced from the DNA. The sample's table lists a count of about 50,000 clones. Jointly, the top ten make up approximately 1.2% of the sample.

From V the trimming removes 6 bases and from J it removes 12 bases, while the gene matches leave 13 bases of the junction unaccounted for. In the germline V gene, CDR1 corresponds to SGHTA and CDR2 to FQGTGA. Including cysteine and phenylalanine, the CDR3 has 14 amino acids. Solely the CDR3 DNA is kept, with 42 bases framed from the first base. The cohort consisted of 670 or so healthy bone marrow donors. Cohort members were all nominally healthy when sampled, although unrecorded immune exposures were likely present. The donor tested CMV seronegative and was one of the 352 seronegative cohort members. Every donor gave a peripheral blood sample, and the peripheral blood mononuclear cells from that sample were used for TCR beta sequencing. The Qiagen DNeasy Blood Extraction Kit was used to extract genomic DNA from the blood cell samples. For this clone: The antigen it binds to is not known.

The chain is encoded by TRBV7-3 joined to TRBJ2-1; 8 middle bases align to TRBD1. This clonotype was obtained from a woman aged 40 to 50 in good health and CMV-seronegative. Sequenced: PBMCs. The DNA sequence is TGTGCCAGCAGTCATACAGGGGGAGGAGGAGGGCAGTTCTTC. Its product reads: CASSHTGGGGGQFF.